This is a list of T cell receptor beta chains from one sample in a study of blood T cell repertoires in COVID-19. The method was immunoSEQ multiplex PCR; TCRdb's version includes in-frame clones alone and lacks a portion of them. The repertoire holds about 77,000 clones, with 75% to 85% as singletons. Source material: peripheral blood. These receptors came from a woman in her 70s with acute or convalescent COVID-19. Both conserved end residues are part of each CDR3. A D gene is named only where the DNA matches it firmly. A row's size may be missing; if present it is once, few, many or a size class.

D gene	V gene	J gene	clone size	CDR3 DNA	CDR3 protein
.	TRBV7-6	TRBJ1-5	.	TGTGCCAGCAGCTTGGTCAGGGAGGGTCAGCCCCAGCATTTT	CASSLVREGQPQHF
.	TRBV6-2/TRBV6-3	TRBJ2-5	.	TGTGCCAGCAGTCGACAAAGGACTCAAGAGACCCAGTACTTC	CASSRQRTQETQYF
.	TRBV5-1	TRBJ1-1	.	TGCGCCAGCAGCTCTGGACAAAACACTGAAGCTTTCTTT	CASSSGQNTEAFF
TRBD1	TRBV19	TRBJ2-3	.	TGTGCCAGTAGCCGGGACAGGACAACGACTGGCACAGATACGCAGTATTTT	CASSRDRTTTGTDTQYF
.	TRBV25-1	TRBJ1-2	once	TGTGCCAGCAGTGAAAGGAGCACAGGCAACTATGGCTACACCTTC	CASSERSTGNYGYTF
TRBD1	TRBV4-3	TRBJ1-5	.	TGCGCCAGCAGCCAAGATTGGGCAGGGGGTACCAATCAGCCCCAGCATTTT	CASSQDWAGGTNQPQHF
TRBD1	TRBV18	TRBJ2-2	.	TGTGCCAGCTCACCGGGACAGGTGACCGGGGAGCTGTTTTTT	CASSPGQVTGELFF
TRBD1	TRBV7-3	TRBJ1-2	.	TGTGCCAGCAGCCCGACAGGGGACTATGGCTACACCTTC	CASSPTGDYGYTF
.	TRBV24-1	TRBJ2-1	.	TGTGCCACTCGAACTAGTACTGAGCAGTTCTTC	CATRTSTEQFF
.	TRBV6-2/TRBV6-3	TRBJ2-1	few	TGTGCCAGCAGCGAGAGTGAGGTCCATGAGCAGTTCTTC	CASSESEVHEQFF
TRBD2	TRBV5-1	TRBJ2-3	.	TGCGCCAGCAGCTTGTTGCGGGGGGCCCCCACAGATACGCAGTATTTT	CASSLLRGAPTDTQYF
.	TRBV12-5	TRBJ2-1	.	TGTGCTAGTGGGACCTCGAGGGTGGGGGCCTCCTACAATGAGCAGTTCTTC	CASGTSRVGASYNEQFF
TRBD2	TRBV7-9	TRBJ2-5	.	TGTGCCAGCAGCGGGACTAGCGGGGGAGCGGAGACCCAGTACTTC	CASSGTSGGAETQYF
.	TRBV7-9	TRBJ2-7	.	TGTGCCAGCAGCTTAGCGACATCCTACGAGCAGTACTTC	CASSLATSYEQYF
.	TRBV4-2	TRBJ1-2	.	TGTGCCAGCAGCCAAGCCAGGGCCCGGGATGGCTACACCTTC	CASSQARARDGYTF
.	TRBV21-1	TRBJ1-4	few	TGTGCCAGCAGCAGAGTCCAGGGGACTAATGAAAAACTGTTTTTT	CASSRVQGTNEKLFF
TRBD1	TRBV13	TRBJ2-7	.	TGTGCCAGCAGTGGAGGAACAGGGGTAGGGGGTTCCTACGAGCAGTACTTC	CASSGGTGVGGSYEQYF
.	TRBV2	TRBJ1-1	few	TGTGCCAGAGGACAGTTGAACACTGAAGCTTTCTTT	CARGQLNTEAFF
.	TRBV2	TRBJ2-1	.	TGTGCCAGCAGTGCAGGGACTCCGAACAATGAGCAGTTCTTC	CASSAGTPNNEQFF
TRBD1	TRBV6-1	TRBJ1-5	.	TGTGCCAGCAGTGGCCGGGACAGGGGGCTGGGGCAGCCCCAGCATTTT	CASSGRDRGLGQPQHF
.	TRBV4-2	TRBJ1-1	.	TGTGCCAGCAGCCAAGAGTTACGGGGGAGGGTCGCTGAAGCTTTCTTT	CASSQELRGRVAEAFF
.	TRBV4-1	TRBJ1-5	few	TGCGCCAGCAGCCACGGCGGGGATCAGCCCCAGCATTTT	CASSHGGDQPQHF
.	TRBV21-1	TRBJ2-1	.	TGTGCCAGCAGCAGGTGGAGAGTCAATGAGCAGTTCTTC	CASSRWRVNEQFF
TRBD1	TRBV6-2/TRBV6-3	TRBJ1-2	.	TGTGCCAGCAGTTACGGGAGACCGACAGGGGTCTATGGCTACACCTTC	CASSYGRPTGVYGYTF
TRBD1	TRBV5-1	TRBJ2-2	.	TGCGCCAGCAGCTGGACAGGGGTCTGGAACACCGGGGAGCTGTTTTTT	CASSWTGVWNTGELFF
.	TRBV5-1	TRBJ1-3	few	TGCGCCAGCAGCTTGGAGGAGGGTAGTGGAAACACCATATATTTT	CASSLEEGSGNTIYF
.	TRBV6-5	TRBJ1-5	.	TGTGCCAGCAGTACCGACAGGCAGCCCCAGCATTTT	CASSTDRQPQHF
TRBD2	TRBV6-1	TRBJ2-5	few	TGTGCCAGCAGTGCCCTAGCGGGGGGGAGCCAAGAGACCCAGTACTTC	CASSALAGGSQETQYF
TRBD1	TRBV9	TRBJ2-7	.	TGTGCCAGCAGCCCCTTTACAGGGGGCGAGCAGTACTTC	CASSPFTGGEQYF
TRBD1	TRBV19	TRBJ2-6	.	TGTGCCAGTTACCCAGGGACAGGGGGCTTCTCTGGGGCCAACGTCCTGACTTTC	CASYPGTGGFSGANVLTF
.	TRBV7-3	TRBJ1-5	.	TGTGCCAGCAGCCCGTCGCCGGAGCGGCCCCAGCATTTT	CASSPSPERPQHF
.	TRBV7-3	TRBJ1-1	.	TGTGCCAGCAGCTTAGGCGCAGGAGGTGACACTGAAGCTTTCTTT	CASSLGAGGDTEAFF
TRBD2	TRBV4-3	TRBJ2-7	.	TGCGCCAGCAGCCAAGATCCCAGCGGGGGGCCCTACGAGCAGTACTTC	CASSQDPSGGPYEQYF
.	TRBV6-5	TRBJ1-3	once	TGTGCCAGCAGGGACACGATAAACTCTGGAAACACCATATATTTT	CASRDTINSGNTIYF
.	TRBV7-9	TRBJ1-2	.	TGTGCCAGCAGCCTCCCGAGGGCAAACTATGGCTACACCTTC	CASSLPRANYGYTF
.	TRBV19	TRBJ2-1	once	TGTGCCAGTAGTATGGGCAGGAACAATGAGCAGTTCTTC	CASSMGRNNEQFF
TRBD2	TRBV18	TRBJ2-3	.	TGTGCCAGCTCACCTTCCGGGGGGGGCCCCACAGATACGCAGTATTTT	CASSPSGGGPTDTQYF
.	TRBV7-2	TRBJ1-5	few	TGTGCCAGCAGCTTATCCCAGGGTAGCAATCAGCCCCAGCATTTT	CASSLSQGSNQPQHF